This record looks at one TCR beta chain sequence and its context. Per the study methods: Estimated nucleated cell counts came from reference gene primer amplification. The data were produced by immunoSEQ multiplex PCR, yet TCRdb's version contains in-frame clones alone and is incomplete. V and J calls plus clone size are reproduced from that table; the DNA served to infer D and trimming. Of 150,000 or so clones in the sample, approximately 87% were seen once. Germline lookup yields CDR1 LNHDA and CDR2 SQIVND (reference sequence). V lost 5 bases, J lost 3 bases, and 7 bases stayed unmatched. The CDR3 length is 15 residues. This sample was taken from a study of blood T cell repertoires in COVID-19. Participant ages covered about 18 to 100 years across 20 to 30 US areas. Cohorts were based on clinical histories the participants reported.

The specimen sequenced was PBMCs or T cells enriched from blood (not recorded which). The TCR sequence derives from a woman aged 45-65 years who had recovered from COVID-19. J is TRBJ1-1 and V is TRBV19; TRBD1 aligns across 9 bases. The chain's CDR3 is CASSSGGTGHTEAFF. CDR3 nucleotide sequence: TGTGCCAGTAGTTCTGGGGGGACAGGGCACACTGAAGCTTTCTTT.